This T cell receptor (beta chain) was recorded in a study of T cells in pancreatic ductal adenocarcinoma. Study-level findings and limits: No significant tumor-blood clonality difference; means were about 0.12 and 0.073. Tumor-versus-blood clonality comparisons may be biased toward lower tumor diversity.

The method was immunoSEQ multiplex PCR; TCRdb's version includes in-frame clones alone and lacks a portion of them. Of more than 2,000 clones in the sample, roughly 80% were seen once. The selected patients with pancreatic ductal adenocarcinoma had surgery but no neoadjuvant therapy. A remark on this clone: The target antigen is unknown.

Germline lookup yields CDR1 SGHTA and CDR2 FQGNSA. This CDR3 is 13 amino acids long. Trimming removed 5 bases at V and 1 base at J, with 8 bases between. The sequence derives from a human donor with pancreatic ductal adenocarcinoma. V is TRBV7-2 and J is TRBJ1-1, with D hard to call. The specimen sequenced was pancreatic tumor tissue. The CDR3 DNA is TGTGCCAGCAGCCTCAGTCAGAACACTGAAGCTTTCTTT. This sequence encodes CASSLSQNTEAFF.